This T cell receptor (beta chain) was recorded in a study of graft-versus-host responses after intestinal transplantation. Study information: Transplant recipients had multivisceral, liver-intestinal, or isolated intestinal grafts.

In the case of this clone: Its antigen is as yet unknown.

Germline-derived CDR1 and CDR2 are MNHNS and SASEGT. The CDR3 extends over 13 amino acids. Trimming pared 6 bases from V and 4 bases from J, leaving 12 bases between. Study results and limitations: Patients who carried graft-donor T cell macrochimerism also had high graft-versus-host to host-versus-graft clonal ratios in their allografts. Peak circulating GvH clone levels were associated with early post-transplant HvG declines. Marrow from the recipient contained GvH clones, some of which had appeared first in ileum or blood.

TCRdb keeps only in-frame clones here, not all; method: immunoSEQ multiplex PCR. Seen here are tens of thousands of clones, 85% to 95% observed once, and the top ten hold approximately 0.19%. The chain uses TRBV6-1 and TRBJ1-1; weak D call: TRBD1 (6 bases). The clonotype comes from a human donor who was the organ donor for an intestinal transplant. The source material was unstimulated CD4+ T cells sorted from spleen or lymph node cells, sampled before transplant. CDR3 region: CASSSRGLTEAFF. In DNA, the CDR3 is TGTGCCAGCAGCTCCCGGGGGCTCACTGAAGCTTTCTTT.